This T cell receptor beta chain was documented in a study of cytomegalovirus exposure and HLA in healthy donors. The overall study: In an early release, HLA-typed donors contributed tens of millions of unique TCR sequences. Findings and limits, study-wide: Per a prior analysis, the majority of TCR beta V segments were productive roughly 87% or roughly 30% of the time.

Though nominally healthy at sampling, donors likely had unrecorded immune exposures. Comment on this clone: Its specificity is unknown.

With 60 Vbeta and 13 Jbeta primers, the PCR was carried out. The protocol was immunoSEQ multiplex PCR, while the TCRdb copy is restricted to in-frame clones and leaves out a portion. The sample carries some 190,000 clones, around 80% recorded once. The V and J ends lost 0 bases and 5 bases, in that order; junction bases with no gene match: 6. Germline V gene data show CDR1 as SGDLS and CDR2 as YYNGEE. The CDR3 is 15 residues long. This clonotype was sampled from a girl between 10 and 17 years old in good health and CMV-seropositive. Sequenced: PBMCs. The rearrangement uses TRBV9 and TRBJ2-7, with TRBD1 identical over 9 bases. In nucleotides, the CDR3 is TGTGCCAGCAGCGTAGATGGACAGGGGAGAGACGAGCAGTACTTC. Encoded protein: CASSVDGQGRDEQYF.